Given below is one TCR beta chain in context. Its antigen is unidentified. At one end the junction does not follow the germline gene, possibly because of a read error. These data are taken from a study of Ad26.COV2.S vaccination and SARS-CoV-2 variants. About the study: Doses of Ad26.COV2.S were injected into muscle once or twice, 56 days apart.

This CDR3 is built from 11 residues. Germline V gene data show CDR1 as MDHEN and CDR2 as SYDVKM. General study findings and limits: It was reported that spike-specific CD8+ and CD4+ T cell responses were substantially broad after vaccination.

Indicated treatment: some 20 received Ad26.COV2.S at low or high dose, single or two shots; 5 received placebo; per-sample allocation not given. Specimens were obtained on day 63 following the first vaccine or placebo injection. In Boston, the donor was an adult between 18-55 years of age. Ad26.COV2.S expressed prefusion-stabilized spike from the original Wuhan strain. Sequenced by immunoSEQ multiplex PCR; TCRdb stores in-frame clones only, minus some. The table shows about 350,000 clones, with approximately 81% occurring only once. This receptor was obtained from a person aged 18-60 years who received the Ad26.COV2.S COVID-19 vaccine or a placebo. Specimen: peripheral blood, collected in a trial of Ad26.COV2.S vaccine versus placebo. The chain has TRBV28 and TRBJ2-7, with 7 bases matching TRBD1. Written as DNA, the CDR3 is TGTGCCAGCAGGGACAGGTCCAAAAACTTATTC. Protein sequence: CASRDRSKNLF.